The clone carrying this TCR beta chain was detected ten times or more. Its cognate antigen is unknown. The diagnoses drew upon clinical symptoms, serum thyroxine and TRAb, thyroid ultrasound and orbital computed tomography. PBMCs were collected from an approximately 10 ml volume of fresh peripheral blood. The data stem from a study of T cells in Graves' hyperthyroidism and ophthalmopathy. Study results and caveats: Blood samples included most of the expanded thyroid clonotypes exceeding 0.001. With a median lead of approximately 6.4 months before onset, the model predicted ophthalmopathy.

Template material for amplifying TCR beta CDR3 regions consisted of RNA transcripts. First-round RT-PCR of the TCR CDR3 relied on the HTBI primer set. TCRdb processed the multiplex PCR reads anew with MiXCR; each CDR3 protein has one entry. This sample has 200,000 to 250,000 distinct CDR3 sequences, with roughly 18% found just once. The CDR3 has 17 residues. V lost 9 bases to trimming and J lost 7 bases, with 27 bases between them. Per germline, CDR1 KGHDR and CDR2 SFDVKD. This chain joins TRBV24-1 and TRBJ2-1; D is perhaps TRBD1 or TRBD2 (6 bases each). This clonotype was sampled from a man in his fifties with Graves' hyperthyroidism. Sequencing was carried out using blood. The CDR3 bases are TGTGCCACCCAAGAGGGTGGAGGGGGTCTTCTACAGAATGAGCAGTTCTTC. Its protein product is CATQEGGGGLLQNEQFF.